This passage covers 25 T cell receptor beta chains from one sample sequenced in a study of blood T cells in healthy people across ages. The authors ran a second PCR of roughly 6 to 11 cycles using a sample-barcoded 5' primer and a J-beta primer mix. Via MiXCR, TCRdb re-called the 5' RACE reads, giving one row per CDR3 protein. The sample yields about 1.5 million distinct CDR3 sequences, under 55% seen once. Sequencing was performed on blood. The receptors derive from a woman under 30 in good health.

This clonotype was observed a handful of times. The CDR3 DNA sequence: TGTGCCAGCAGCTACCCTGAAAGAGGAGGGTCCTACAATGAGCAGTTCTTC. Translation: CASSYPERGGSYNEQFF. The chain uses TRBV7-9 and TRBJ2-1; possibly TRBD2 for D (6 bases). CDR1 is SEHNR and CDR2 is FQNEAQ in the germline V gene (reference sequence). The length of the CDR3 is 17 residues. V was clipped by 4 bases and J by 1 base, with 17 bases between them.

The J gene is TRBJ2-4, the V gene TRBV27; tentative D call: TRBD1 (5 bases). The CDR3 spans 13 residues. Between the trimmed V and J ends, which lost 5 bases and 13 bases, there was a span of 18 bases. Germline values: CDR1 MNHEY, CDR2 SMNVEV (reference sequence). The chain's CDR3 is CASSDGMGLAQYF. The CDR3 DNA follows: TGTGCCAGCAGTGATGGGATGGGGCTTGCGCAGTACTTC.

This clonotype has just one count. A clone one base away is much larger, so this may be a read error. The genes are TRBV5-1 and TRBJ2-1; either TRBD1 or TRBD2 may supply D (5 bases each). Germline loops: CDR1 SGHRS, CDR2 YFSETQ. The CDR3 has 20 residues. In nucleotides, the CDR3 is TGCGCCAGCAGCTTGAGATCGCCCCCAATCGGGACGGGTTCCTACAATAAGCAGTTCTTC. Translated: CASSLRSPPIGTGSYNKQFF. Complete variable domain (other parts from reference TRBV5-1 and TRBJ2-1): KAGVTQTPRYLIKTRGQQVTLSCSPISGHRSVSWYQQTPGQGLQFLFEYFSETQRNKGNFPGRFSGRQFSNSRSEMNVSTLELGDSALYLCASSLRSPPIGTGSYNKQFFGPGTRLTVL.

The V call is TRBV6-5, the J call TRBJ2-3; unclear D gene. The CDR3 totals 15 residues. Germline V gives CDR1 MNHEY, CDR2 SVGAGI. V gave up 2 bases and J gave up 0 bases, with 9 bases separating them. The CDR3 DNA follows: TGTGCCAGCAGTTACGACCAGAGGAGCACAGATACGCAGTATTTT. This codes for CASSYDQRSTDTQYF.

The V call is TRBV10-3, the J call TRBJ2-3, with 10 bases that match TRBD1. This CDR3 spans 14 amino acids. Per the germline V gene, CDR1 is ENHRY and CDR2 is SYGVKD. With 6 bases clipped from V and 4 bases from J, the junction kept 4 bases outside the gene matches. The CDR3 bases are TGTGCCATCAGGGAGACAGGGGGCGCAGATACGCAGTATTTT. This codes for CAIRETGGADTQYF.

This clonotype was observed a single time. The V gene is TRBV4-3, the J gene TRBJ1-5; 7 bases line up with TRBD1. Germline values: CDR1 LGHNA, CDR2 YSLEER. CDR3 length: 14 amino acids. The J segment lost 9 bases and the V segment lost 3 bases, leaving 8 bases of the junction unmatched. The DNA of the CDR3 is TGCGCCAGCAGCCACAGACAGGGTGGGGCGCCCCAGCATTTT. This translates into CASSHRQGGAPQHF.

V usage is TRBV29-1 and J usage is TRBJ2-7; D is unresolved. The CDR3 runs 13 residues. Per germline, CDR1 SQVTM and CDR2 ANQGSEA. Trimming took 4 bases from V and 0 from J, leaving 10 bases between them. The CDR3 loop reads CSVARIHSYEQYF. CDR3 sequence (DNA): TGCAGCGTTGCCAGGATTCACTCCTACGAGCAGTACTTC.

This sequence joins TRBV5-1 and TRBJ1-1; the D gene is possibly TRBD1 (6 bases). The CDR3 loop spans 14 amino acids. The germline V and J ends were trimmed by 0 bases and 8 bases, with 14 bases remaining between them. Germline V CDR1 and CDR2: SGHRS, YFSETQ. CDR3 sequence: CASSLERAGAEAFF. The CDR3 coding sequence is TGCGCCAGCAGCTTGGAGAGGGCAGGGGCGGAAGCTTTCTTT.

The gene calls are TRBV24-1 and TRBJ2-3; perhaps TRBD1 as D (5 bases). Deletions cut 7 bases from V and 8 bases from J, with 21 bases between. The CDR3 totals 15 residues. Per the germline V gene, CDR1 is KGHDR and CDR2 is SFDVKD. CDR3 bases: TGTGCCACCAGGGATCCGACAGTGTCCTCAGGTACGCAGTATTTT. This gives the protein CATRDPTVSSGTQYF.

The rearrangement joins TRBV25-1 to TRBJ1-2; the match to TRBD1 covers 7 bases. CDR3 length: 15 residues. CDR1 is MGHDK and CDR2 is SYGVNS in the germline V gene. The junction had 11 bases not matched to a gene; V was cut back by 2 bases and J by 8 bases. This chain's CDR3 is CASSEVGQLMRGYTF. Written as DNA, the CDR3 is TGTGCCAGCAGTGAAGTGGGACAGCTTATGAGGGGCTACACCTTC.

The chain combines TRBV4-3 with TRBJ2-7; D is ambiguous. The CDR3 extends over 14 amino acids. Germline V CDR1 and CDR2: LGHNA, YSLEER. The V end lost 4 bases, the J end lost 4 bases, and 14 bases lay between the germline ends. The CDR3 nucleotides read TGCGCCAGCAGCCTCTCCACCTTATTGTACGAGCAGTACTTC. This sequence encodes CASSLSTLLYEQYF.

V gene TRBV4-3 combines with J gene TRBJ2-7, with 7 bases matching TRBD2. With V trimmed by 4 bases and J by 0 bases, 6 bases remained unmatched. CDR3 size: 15 residues. CDR1 LGHNA and CDR2 YSLEER come from the germline V gene. CDR3 nucleotide sequence: TGCGCCAGCAGCCCAGACACTAGCGCCTCCTACGAGCAGTACTTC. This sequence encodes CASSPDTSASYEQYF.

Only a few counts were recorded for this clonotype. CDR3 coding DNA: TGTGCCAGCAATAGGCCTGGGTCAAATTACGAGCAGTACTTC. Its protein product is CASNRPGSNYEQYF. The chain links TRBV6-2 or TRBV6-3 to TRBJ2-7; D remains ambiguous. CDR1 is MNHEY and CDR2 is SVGEGT in the germline V gene. The V end was cut by 7 bases, the J end by 4 bases, with 17 bases between. CDR3 size: 14 residues.

This rearrangement joins TRBV29-1 to TRBJ2-7; 7 bases are shared with TRBD1. Germline values: CDR1 SQVTM, CDR2 ANQGSEA. The trim removed 6 bases at V and 0 bases at J, leaving 5 bases unmatched. CDR3 size: 13 residues. CDR3: CSVTGTVSYEQYF. The CDR3 coding sequence is TGCAGCGTCACTGGGACAGTCTCCTACGAGCAGTACTTC.

V gene TRBV7-2 combines with J gene TRBJ2-4; maybe TRBD2 (5 bases). The J call may be faulty, since TRBJ2-7 better matches the DNA end. There are 15 residues in the CDR3. The germline gives CDR1 SGHTA, CDR2 FQGNSA. The CDR3 DNA sequence: TGTGCCAGCAGCTTAGATTCCAGCGGAGTTTACGAGCAGTACTTC. It codes for CASSLDSSGVYEQYF.

The V gene is TRBV27, the J gene TRBJ2-3; D remains unclear. Per the germline V gene, CDR1 is MNHEY and CDR2 is SMNVEV (reference sequence). This CDR3 comprises 15 residues. V lost 4 bases to trimming and J lost 2 bases, with 13 bases between them. CDR3: CASSSHWKFTDTQYF. In DNA, the CDR3 is TGTGCCAGCAGTTCCCACTGGAAATTCACAGATACGCAGTATTTT.

The chain uses TRBV29-1 and TRBJ1-2; TRBD1 aligns across 8 bases. CDR3 length: 15 amino acids. With 6 bases clipped from V and 4 bases from J, the junction kept 13 bases outside the gene matches. CDR1 is SQVTM, CDR2 ANQGSEA, per germline. The CDR3 coding sequence is TGCAGCGTGGGGGGGGCAGGGGGCGATGTCTATGGCTACACCTTC. Protein sequence: CSVGGAGGDVYGYTF.

This chain connects TRBV5-6 to TRBJ2-5; 7 nucleotides agree with TRBD2. Germline V gene sequence: CDR1 SGHDT, CDR2 YYEEEE. J lost 11 bases, V lost 4 bases, and 17 bases had no gene match. CDR3 length equals 15 residues. Here the CDR3 DNA reads TGTGCCAGCAGCCGGGTGGGGGGGGGGTTCAATGAGCAGTACTTC. It encodes CASSRVGGGFNEQYF.

With regard to this clonotype: This may be a read error: a much more frequent sequence differs by one nucleotide. V usage is TRBV6-2 or TRBV6-3 and J usage is TRBJ2-7; D is unclear. The germline V gene has CDR1 MNHEY and CDR2 SVGEGT. The CDR3 is 13 amino acids. Written as DNA, the CDR3 is TGTGCCCGCAGTTACCTTCTTTTATACGAGCAGTACTTC. It specifies CARSYLLLYEQYF.

This clonotype was seen once. The chain recombines TRBV6-5 with TRBJ1-1, with D possibly TRBD1 on 5 matching bases. Per germline, CDR1 MNHEY and CDR2 SVGAGI. This CDR3 comprises 16 residues. Trimming removed 2 bases from V and 6 bases from J, with 19 bases in between. Here the CDR3 DNA reads TGTGCCAGCAGTTACCGGAGGACACCGCCTTACGCTGAAGCTTTCTTT. Translated: CASSYRRTPPYAEAFF.

CDR3 coding DNA: TGCGCCAGCAGAAGGTGGGCCAGGGGGGACACTGAAGCTTTCTTT. This encodes CASRRWARGDTEAFF. This chain connects TRBV4-3 to TRBJ1-1; 7 bases align to TRBD1. This CDR3 is built from 15 residues. Trimming removed 6 bases from V and 3 bases from J; junction bases left unmatched: 10. Germline V gene lookup returns CDR1 LGHNA and CDR2 YSLEER.

There are a few counts of this clonotype. The chain joins TRBV5-4 to TRBJ2-5, with unresolved D. The CDR3 consists of 15 residues. CDR1 is SGHNT and CDR2 is YYREEE in the germline V gene (reference sequence). Trimming removed 3 bases from V and 2 bases from J, with 14 bases in between. The CDR3 loop is CASSYDLGRQETQYF. In DNA, the CDR3 is TGTGCCAGCAGCTATGACCTAGGCAGGCAAGAGACCCAGTACTTC.

This clonotype appeared a single time. This chain joins TRBV28 and TRBJ1-2; a weak D match, TRBD1 (5 bases). The germline CDR1 and CDR2 sequences are MDHEN and SYDVKM. Trimming left V 5 bases short and J 9 bases short, with 10 bases between. The CDR3 covers 11 residues. The CDR3 sequence is CASSGRVSYTF. CDR3 DNA: TGTGCCAGCAGTGGCAGGGTGAGCTACACCTTC.

This clonotype occurred a few times. For the CDR3, the DNA is TGTGCCAGCAGTCGTCGGGACAGTTCGCAGTTCTTC. This codes for CASSRRDSSQFF. The rearrangement uses TRBV6-6 and TRBJ2-1; TRBD1 agrees at 7 bases. This CDR3 is built from 12 residues. With 5 bases clipped from V and 12 bases from J, the junction kept 7 bases outside the gene matches. Germline lookup yields CDR1 MNHNY and CDR2 SVGAGI (reference sequence).

This chain links TRBV7-6 with TRBJ2-3, with 8 bases matching TRBD2. Germline values: CDR1 SGHVS, CDR2 FNYEAQ. This CDR3 is built from 14 residues. The J segment lost 6 bases and the V segment lost 5 bases, leaving 7 bases of the junction unmatched. The CDR3 reads CASSPGGDLDTQYF. The CDR3 DNA sequence: TGTGCCAGCAGCCCCGGGGGGGACCTTGATACGCAGTATTTT.